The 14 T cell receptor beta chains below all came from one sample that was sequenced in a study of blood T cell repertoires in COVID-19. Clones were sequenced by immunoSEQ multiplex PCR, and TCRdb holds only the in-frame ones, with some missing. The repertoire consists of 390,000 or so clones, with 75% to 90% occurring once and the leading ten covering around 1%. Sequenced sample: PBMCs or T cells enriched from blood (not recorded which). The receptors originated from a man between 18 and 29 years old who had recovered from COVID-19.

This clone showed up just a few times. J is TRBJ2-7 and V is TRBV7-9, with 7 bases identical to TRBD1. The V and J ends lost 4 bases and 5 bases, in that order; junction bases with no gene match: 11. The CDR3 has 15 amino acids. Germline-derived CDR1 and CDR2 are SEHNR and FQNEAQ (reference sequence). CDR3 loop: CASSSPGTAFNEQYF. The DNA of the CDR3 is TGTGCCAGCAGCTCCCCCGGGACAGCATTTAACGAGCAGTACTTC.

CDR3 loop: CASSIRDFNEQFF. Written as DNA, the CDR3 is TGTGCCAGCAGCATACGGGACTTCAATGAGCAGTTCTTC. The chain couples TRBV7-2 to TRBJ2-1; a weak D match, TRBD2 (6 bases). CDR1 SGHTA and CDR2 FQGNSA come from the germline V gene. The CDR3 is made up of 13 amino acids. Trimming pared 5 bases from V and 6 bases from J, leaving 11 bases between.

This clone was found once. In DNA form, the CDR3 reads TGCGCCAGCAGCTTGGATACGGGTCAGCCCCAGCATTTT. Amino acid sequence: CASSLDTGQPQHF. The chain joins TRBV5-1 to TRBJ1-5; D unresolved. CDR1 and CDR2 (germline): SGHRS, YFSETQ. This CDR3 region has 13 residues. Trimming cost V 0 bases and J 6 bases, with 7 bases left between them.

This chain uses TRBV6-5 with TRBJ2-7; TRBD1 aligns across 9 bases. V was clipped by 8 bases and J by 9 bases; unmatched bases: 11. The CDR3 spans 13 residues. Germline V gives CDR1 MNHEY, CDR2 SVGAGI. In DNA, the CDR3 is TGTGCCAGCCGCCGGGACAGGGAATCGAGGCAGTACTTC. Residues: CASRRDRESRQYF.

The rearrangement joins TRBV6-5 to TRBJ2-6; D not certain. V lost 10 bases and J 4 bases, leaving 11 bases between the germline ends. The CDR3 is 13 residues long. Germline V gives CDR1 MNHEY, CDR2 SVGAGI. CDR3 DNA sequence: TGTGCCACCATTCTAGGAGGGGCCAACGTCCTGACTTTC. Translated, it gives CATILGGANVLTF.

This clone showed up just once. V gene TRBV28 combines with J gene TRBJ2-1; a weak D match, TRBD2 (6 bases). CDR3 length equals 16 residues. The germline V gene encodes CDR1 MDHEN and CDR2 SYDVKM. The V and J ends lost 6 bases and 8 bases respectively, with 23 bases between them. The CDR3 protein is CASSGRGGPNGHEQFF. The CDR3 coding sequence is TGTGCCAGCAGCGGCAGAGGAGGGCCGAATGGCCATGAGCAGTTCTTC.

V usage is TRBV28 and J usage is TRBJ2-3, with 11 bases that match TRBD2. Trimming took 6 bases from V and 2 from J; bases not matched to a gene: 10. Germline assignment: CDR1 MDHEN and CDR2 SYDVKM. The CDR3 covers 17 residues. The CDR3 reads CASSFQGTSGPTDTQYF. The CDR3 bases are TGTGCCAGCAGCTTTCAGGGGACTAGCGGTCCCACAGATACGCAGTATTTT.

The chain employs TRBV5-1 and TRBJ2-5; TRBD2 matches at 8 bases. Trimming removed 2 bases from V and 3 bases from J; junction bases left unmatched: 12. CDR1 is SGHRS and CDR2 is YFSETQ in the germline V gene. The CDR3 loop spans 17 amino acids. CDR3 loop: CASSLSPGAGEKETQYF. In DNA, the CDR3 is TGCGCCAGCAGCTTAAGCCCTGGAGCGGGAGAGAAAGAGACCCAGTACTTC.

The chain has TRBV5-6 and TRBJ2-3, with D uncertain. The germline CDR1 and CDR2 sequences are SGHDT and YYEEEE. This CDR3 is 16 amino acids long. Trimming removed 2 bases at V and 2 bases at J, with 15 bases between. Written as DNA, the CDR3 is TGTGCCAGCAGCTTTAAACTTCCGTACCACACAGATACGCAGTATTTT. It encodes CASSFKLPYHTDTQYF.

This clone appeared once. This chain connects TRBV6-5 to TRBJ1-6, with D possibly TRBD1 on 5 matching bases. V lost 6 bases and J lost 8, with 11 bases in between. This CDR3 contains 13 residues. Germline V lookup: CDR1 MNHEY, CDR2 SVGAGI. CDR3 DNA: TGTGCCAGCAGAAAGCAGGGCCATTCACCCCTCCACTTT. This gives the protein CASRKQGHSPLHF.

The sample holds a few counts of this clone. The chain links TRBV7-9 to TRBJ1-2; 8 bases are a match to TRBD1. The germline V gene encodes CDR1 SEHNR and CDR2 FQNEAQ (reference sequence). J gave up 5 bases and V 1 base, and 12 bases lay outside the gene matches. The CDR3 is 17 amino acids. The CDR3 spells CASSLGTGSDNLYGYTF. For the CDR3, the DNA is TGTGCCAGCAGCTTAGGGACAGGGAGCGATAACTTGTATGGCTACACCTTC.

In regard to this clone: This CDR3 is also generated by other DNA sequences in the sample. The CDR3 spells CASSARQGSNQPQHF. CDR3 sequence (DNA): TGTGCCAGCAGCGCCCGACAGGGATCCAATCAGCCCCAGCATTTT. The gene calls are TRBV7-8 and TRBJ1-5; TRBD1 matches at 7 bases. CDR1 is SGHVS, CDR2 FQNEAQ, per germline. Trimming at V came to 5 bases and at J to 3 bases, leaving 7 bases not matched to a gene. The CDR3 runs to 15 residues.

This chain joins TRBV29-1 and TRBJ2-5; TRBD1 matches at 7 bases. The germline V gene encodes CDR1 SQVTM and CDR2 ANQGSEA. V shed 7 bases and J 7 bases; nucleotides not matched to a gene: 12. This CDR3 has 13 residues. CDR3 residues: CSAQTGSSVTQYF. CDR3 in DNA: TGCAGCGCCCAGACAGGGAGCTCGGTGACCCAGTACTTC.

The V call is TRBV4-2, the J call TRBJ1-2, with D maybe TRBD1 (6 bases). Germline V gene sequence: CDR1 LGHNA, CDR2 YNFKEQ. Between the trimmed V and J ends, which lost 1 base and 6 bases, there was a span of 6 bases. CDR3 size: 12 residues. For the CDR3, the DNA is TGTGCCAGCAGCCAAGGACAGGATGGCTACACCTTC. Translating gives CASSQGQDGYTF.